This T cell receptor (beta chain) was sequenced during a study of shared clonotypes between healthy human individuals (dated by TCRdb to about 2020). Regarding the study in general: The cohort comprised a couple of women and a few men aged 18 to 49 years. For each donor, CD4 naive and CD4 memory were each run on three plates, CD8 naive on two plates, and CD8 memory on one plate. To estimate repertoire size and how much clonotypes are shared between individuals, the study performed deep sequencing of blood TCR repertoires from 4 to 6 healthy adults. To increase sequencing depth and limit assay-specific biases, TCR repertoire library preparation and sequencing were carried out by different laboratories using diverse techniques. Per donor, leukapheresis produced somewhere between about 0.8 and 9.5 billion PBMCs. The investigation overall reported the following: Sampling was restricted to blood, and TCR repertoires in tissue are likely to differ from TCR repertoires in blood. Estimated clonotype richness was generally larger for naive than for memory subsets. Incomplete sequencing was indicated by rarefaction of sorted-subset datasets, despite the large sequencing depth. Across four donors, 5% to 6% of naive CD4, roughly 3.5% of naive CD8, under 2.5% of memory CD4, and 0.4% of memory CD8 clonotypes were shared. Pairwise subsampling led to the expectation that sequencing depth would affect the degree of clonotype sharing among donors. Compared with non-shared clonotypes, clonotypes shared by all four sorted-subset donors had higher generation probabilities. The genetic and exposure-history diversity represented was limited by the small number of donors.

The donors were healthy, HIV-negative adults who had no recently reported acute infections or vaccinations. Every donor was a Caucasian adult living in Nashville, Tennessee, USA. Magnetic negative selection was used to enrich CD4+ T cells, after which naive cells were positively selected on CD45RA and the negative fraction became the memory subset. Blood was obtained by leukapheresis, after which PBMCs were separated by Ficoll-Histopaque density gradient centrifugation and cryopreserved in liquid nitrogen vapor phase. Analytical flow cytometry was used to check the purity and quantity of every magnetically sorted T cell population. From each sorted fraction, genomic DNA was isolated and quantified by UV absorbance on a Nanodrop 2000c. TCR CDR3 regions were amplified from genomic DNA by multiplex PCR using the deep immunoSEQ assay. Extracted genomic DNA from each cell subset was spread evenly across all wells of several immunoSEQ 96-well plates, with each plate serving as a replicate. For sorted subsets, around 0.2 ug genomic DNA, equal to about 30,000 T cell genomes, was loaded into each replicate PCR. Purified libraries were quantified with a Qubit 3.0 fluorometer, sized on a Bioanalyzer 2100, and re-quantified with the KAPA Library Quantification kit. Every immunoSEQ 96-well plate was sequenced on a separate single-read 150-cycle Illumina NextSeq 550 flow cell. For the original study's pipeline: Because the immunoSEQ output included only junctional sequences and no quality scores, the filtering could not be the same as the filtering used for full-length reads. To assign V/J genes and CDR3, sequences were annotated using PyIR, a Python wrapper for IgBLAST v1.9, with IMGT germline references. Reads were removed for weak V/J assignments (E-value above 1e-6), missing CDR3, stop codons, out-of-frame junctions, or ambiguous translated residues. V3J clonotypes were defined as sequences sharing the same inferred V gene, J gene, and CDR3 amino acid sequence. To compute the percentage overlap between repertoires, the number of shared unique clonotypes was divided by the size of the smaller repertoire. Richness of each repertoire was evaluated using RTK rarefaction, the Chao1 estimator, and Recon v2.1 estimates of unobserved clonotypes. Generation probabilities for all TCRbeta clonotypes obtained by the gDNA method from a handful of donors were computed using OLGA. Sourced from immuneACCESS, this table was stored by TCRdb with only in-frame sequences that have V and J called. A share of the clones is absent; for the studies checked, an unresolved V gene accounts for under half, and the remainder has no known explanation. The V and J calls and clone size come from that table; D and trimming were worked out from the DNA. This sample holds a few hundred thousand clones; approximately 97% were observed only once. The top ten constitute around 0.057% of the sample.

There are 15 amino acids in the CDR3, from cysteine to phenylalanine inclusive. The entry retains the CDR3 DNA only, 45 bases that are in frame from base 1. The germline V end is reduced by 6 bases and the J end by 5 bases; junction bases left unmatched: 7. According to the germline V gene (reference sequence), CDR1 reads PRHDT and CDR2 reads FYEKMQ. Turning to this clone: What this receptor recognizes is not known. Base qualities are not provided; no much larger clone lies one nucleotide away.

The material sequenced was naive CD4+ T cells sorted from blood. The sample's cell subset or site label, in plain terms: CD45RA+ positively selected. The chain is assembled from TRBV13 and TRBJ2-2, with TRBD2 identical over 9 junction bases. The clonotype comes from a woman in her thirties in good health. The nucleotide sequence reads as follows: TGTGCCAGCAGTCCCAAGCGGGAGGTAACCGGGGAGCTGTTTTTT. This sequence encodes CASSPKREVTGELFF.